This T cell receptor beta chain was retrieved from a study of regulatory T cells in long-lasting Graves disease. Study outcomes and limitations: Patients with persistent Graves' had lower TCR diversity than newly diagnosed patients.

Sequencing libraries for TCR beta were prepared with iRepertoire HTBI primers and Arm-PCR of CDR3 regions. Via MiXCR, TCRdb re-called the multiplex PCR reads, giving one row per CDR3 protein. The table includes about 420,000 distinct CDR3 sequences, about a sixth detected once. V gave up 4 bases and J gave up 0 bases; unmatched junction bases: 6. The CDR3 spans 17 residues. CDR1 and CDR2 from the germline V gene are SEHNR and FQNEAQ (reference sequence). Note on this clonotype: No antigen is known for it.

As to time point: newly diagnosed GD, antithyroid drugs for less than 3 months. After RNA was extracted from PBMCs, the TCR library was made from it. Into tubes containing EDTA, 8 to 9.5 milliliters of peripheral blood were drawn. The data were also submitted as part of a second study, on T cells in Graves' hyperthyroidism and ophthalmopathy. That study reports: Patients aged 18 to 65 with hyperthyroidism were newly diagnosed, with duration under 2 months. First-round RT-PCR with HTBI primers amplified the TCR CDR3 region.

This specimen consisted of peripheral blood mononuclear cells (PBMCs), obtained at new diagnosis, from a patient treated with antithyroid drugs. The TCR originated in a woman aged 18-30 years with Graves disease. This chain links TRBV7-9 with TRBJ2-3; 11 bases fit TRBD2. The CDR3 sequence is CASSSTSGRTSTDTQYF. CDR3 nucleotide sequence: TGTGCCAGCAGCTCAACTAGCGGGAGAACCAGCACAGATACGCAGTATTTT.